This T cell receptor (beta chain) was found in a study of technical replicates of blood from a handful of donors. Method: immunoSEQ multiplex PCR; TCRdb's copy keeps in-frame clones and lacks some. In the table there are more than 95,000 clones, about 96% of which are singletons. The clonotype originates from a human donor in good health. Sequences were obtained from T cells isolated from PBMCs.

As DNA, the CDR3 is TGTGCCAGCAGCTCGACGGACAGGGGAGGACAGCAGTACTTC. This sequence encodes CASSSTDRGGQQYF. The chain carries TRBV5-4 and TRBJ2-7; TRBD1 matches 9 bases. Germline trimming cut 3 bases from V and 8 bases from J; bases unmatched to any gene: 9. CDR1 and CDR2 (germline): SGHNT, YYREEE (reference sequence). The CDR3 runs to 14 residues.